This is a list of T cell receptor beta chains from one sample in a study of T-cell memory formation after mild COVID-19. TCRdb fed the 5' RACE reads into MiXCR, producing one record per CDR3 protein. This table has 550,000 to 600,000 distinct CDR3 sequences, about 22% appearing once. The sequencing sample was made of PBMCs or a T cell subset sorted from them (not recorded which). The receptors originated from an adult woman who had mild COVID-19 (a few samples of this study predate the infection). Cell type and time point are not known. Each CDR3 is given with its conserved first and last residue. A D gene is named only where the DNA matches it firmly. Only some rows state a clone size, as once, few, many or a class for expanded clones.

D: TRBD1; length: 13; J: TRBJ1-2; size: .; V: TRBV12-3/TRBV12-4; DNA: TGTGCCAGCAGAACCGACAGGGCTTATGGCTACACCTTC; CDR3: CASRTDRAYGYTF
D: .; length: 14; J: TRBJ2-5; size: few; V: TRBV5-1; DNA: TGCGCCAGCAGCCCACCGGCTAGTGGGGAGACCCAGTACTTC; CDR3: CASSPPASGETQYF
D: TRBD2; length: 18; J: TRBJ2-7; size: few; V: TRBV3-1; DNA: TGTGCCAGCAGCCAAGTCGGGACTAGCGGGGCCGAGACTTCCGAGCAGTACTTC; CDR3: CASSQVGTSGAETSEQYF
D: TRBD1; length: 13; J: TRBJ2-7; size: few; V: TRBV13; DNA: TGTGCCAGCAGCCCCTTGGGGGACAGAGAACAGTACTTC; CDR3: CASSPLGDREQYF
D: TRBD1; length: 19; J: TRBJ1-6; size: .; V: TRBV20-1; DNA: TGCAGTGCTAGAGATTGGCATCGGACAGGGGACGCCTATAATTCACCCCTCCACTTT; CDR3: CSARDWHRTGDAYNSPLHF
D: .; length: 13; J: TRBJ2-7; size: .; V: TRBV7-6; DNA: TGTGCCAGCGGCGGTGGGACCACCTACGAGCAGTACTTC; CDR3: CASGGGTTYEQYF
D: .; length: 15; J: TRBJ2-3; size: .; V: TRBV11-2; DNA: TGTGCCAGCTTCTCCCTAGCTCGGAAGGGGGATACGCAGTATTTT; CDR3: CASFSLARKGDTQYF
D: .; length: 16; J: TRBJ2-5; size: few; V: TRBV24-1; DNA: TGTGCCACCAGTGACACTTACGGGGCCTTCCAAGAGACCCAGTACTTC; CDR3: CATSDTYGAFQETQYF
D: .; length: 14; J: TRBJ2-5; size: few; V: TRBV7-3; DNA: TGTGCCAGCAGCTTTACGGGAGCAAGAGAGACCCAGTACTTC; CDR3: CASSFTGARETQYF
D: .; length: 12; J: TRBJ2-1; size: few; V: TRBV9; DNA: TGTGCCAGCAGCGTAGGTGAATATGGGCAGTTCTTC; CDR3: CASSVGEYGQFF
D: .; length: 15; J: TRBJ1-1; size: .; V: TRBV29-1; DNA: TGCAGCGTTGAACGTTGGGGAGCTAGGGGGACTGAAGCTTTCTTT; CDR3: CSVERWGARGTEAFF
D: .; length: 16; J: TRBJ2-1; size: few; V: TRBV24-1; DNA: TGTGCCACCAGTGATTTAACGGCGGAGGTCCTTAATGAGCAGTTCTTC; CDR3: CATSDLTAEVLNEQFF
D: TRBD2; length: 16; J: TRBJ2-5; size: few; V: TRBV3-1; DNA: TGTGCCAGCAGCCAAGAAGATAGCGGGACCCAAGAGACCCAGTACTTC; CDR3: CASSQEDSGTQETQYF
D: .; length: 16; J: TRBJ2-5; size: many; V: TRBV5-1; DNA: TGCGCCAGCAGCCTGGGGTACACTCCCAGGCGGGAGACCCAGTACTTC; CDR3: CASSLGYTPRRETQYF